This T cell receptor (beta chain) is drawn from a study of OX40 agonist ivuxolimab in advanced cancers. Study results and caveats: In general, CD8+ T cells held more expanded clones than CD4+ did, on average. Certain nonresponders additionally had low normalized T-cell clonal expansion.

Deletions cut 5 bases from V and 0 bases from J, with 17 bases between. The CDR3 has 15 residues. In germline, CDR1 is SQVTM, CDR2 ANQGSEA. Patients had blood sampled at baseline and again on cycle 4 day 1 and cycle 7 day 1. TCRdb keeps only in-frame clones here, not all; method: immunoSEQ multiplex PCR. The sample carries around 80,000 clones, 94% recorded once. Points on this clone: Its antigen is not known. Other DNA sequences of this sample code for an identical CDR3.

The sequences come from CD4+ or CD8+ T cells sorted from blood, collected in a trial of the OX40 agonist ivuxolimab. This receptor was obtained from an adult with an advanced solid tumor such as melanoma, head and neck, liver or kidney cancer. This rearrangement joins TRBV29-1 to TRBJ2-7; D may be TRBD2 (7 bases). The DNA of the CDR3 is TGCAGCGTTATAGGGGGGGGAGGGATCTCCTACGAGCAGTACTTC. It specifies CSVIGGGGISYEQYF.